The sequence of this T cell receptor (beta chain) was determined in a study of T cell repertoires in cytomegalovirus infection. The V gene lost 4 bases and the J gene lost 0 bases, with 13 bases spanning the gap. CDR3 length equals 16 residues. Each CDR3 protein is one row after TCRdb ran MiXCR on the reads. The sample holds fewer than 550,000 distinct CDR3 sequences, about 26% seen once. Sequencing was carried out using PBMCs. The source is a human donor in good health (CMV status not recorded). Some clones in this sample may be carry-over from other donors' samples. The chain has TRBV12-3 or TRBV12-4 and TRBJ2-1; D may be TRBD2 (6 bases). The CDR3 here is CASSYEVGSSYNEQFF. The CDR3 nucleotides are TGTGCCAGCAGTTACGAGGTCGGGAGCTCCTACAATGAGCAGTTCTTC.